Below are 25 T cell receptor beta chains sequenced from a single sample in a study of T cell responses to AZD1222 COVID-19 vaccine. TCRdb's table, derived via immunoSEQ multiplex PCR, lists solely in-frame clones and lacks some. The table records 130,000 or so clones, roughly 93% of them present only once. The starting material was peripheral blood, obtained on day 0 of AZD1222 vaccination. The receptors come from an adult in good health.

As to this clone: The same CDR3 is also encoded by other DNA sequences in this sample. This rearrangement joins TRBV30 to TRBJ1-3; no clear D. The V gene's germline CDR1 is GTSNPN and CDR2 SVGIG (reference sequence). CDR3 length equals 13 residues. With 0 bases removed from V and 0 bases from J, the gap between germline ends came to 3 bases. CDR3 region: CAWSVASGNTIYF. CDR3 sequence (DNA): TGTGCCTGGAGTGTCGCCTCTGGAAACACCATATATTTT.

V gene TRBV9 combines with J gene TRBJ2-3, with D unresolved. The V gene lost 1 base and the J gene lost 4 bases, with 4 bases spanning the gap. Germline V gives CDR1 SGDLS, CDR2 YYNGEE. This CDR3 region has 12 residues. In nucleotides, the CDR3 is TGTGCCAGCAGCGTAATTGCAGATACGCAGTATTTT. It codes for CASSVIADTQYF.

The CDR3 region is CASSVRDFSSYNEQFF. DNA for the CDR3: TGTGCCAGCAGTGTGCGGGACTTCAGCTCCTACAATGAGCAGTTCTTC. The rearrangement links TRBV6-1 to TRBJ2-1, with a tentative D call TRBD2 (6 bases). Deletions cut 4 bases from V and 0 bases from J, with 13 bases between. CDR1 and CDR2 from the germline V gene are MNHNS and SASEGT. This CDR3 region has 16 residues.

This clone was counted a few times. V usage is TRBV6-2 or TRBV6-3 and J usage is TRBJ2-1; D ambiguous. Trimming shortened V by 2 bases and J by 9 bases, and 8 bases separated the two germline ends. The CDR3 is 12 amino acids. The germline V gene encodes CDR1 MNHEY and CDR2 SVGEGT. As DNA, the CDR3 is TGTGCCAGCAGTTACGGGGTTAGTGAGCAGTTCTTC. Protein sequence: CASSYGVSEQFF.

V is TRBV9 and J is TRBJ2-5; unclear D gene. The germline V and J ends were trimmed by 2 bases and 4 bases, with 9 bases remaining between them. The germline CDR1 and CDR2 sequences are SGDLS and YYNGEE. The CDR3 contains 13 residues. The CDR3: CASSVGNLETQYF. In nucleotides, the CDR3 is TGTGCCAGCAGCGTTGGGAACTTAGAGACCCAGTACTTC.

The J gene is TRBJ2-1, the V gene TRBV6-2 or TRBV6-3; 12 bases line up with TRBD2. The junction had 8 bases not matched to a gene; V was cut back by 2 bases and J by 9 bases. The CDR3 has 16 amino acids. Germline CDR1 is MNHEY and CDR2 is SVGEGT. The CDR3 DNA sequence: TGTGCCAGCAGTTACCTACCGGGACTAGCGGGCACTGAGCAGTTCTTC. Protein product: CASSYLPGLAGTEQFF.

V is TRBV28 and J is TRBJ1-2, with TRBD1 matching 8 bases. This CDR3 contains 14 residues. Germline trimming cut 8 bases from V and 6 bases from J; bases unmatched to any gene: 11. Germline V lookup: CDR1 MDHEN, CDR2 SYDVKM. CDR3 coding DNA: TGTGCCAGCCAAGTACCGACAGGGGCCAATGGCTACACCTTC. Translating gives CASQVPTGANGYTF.

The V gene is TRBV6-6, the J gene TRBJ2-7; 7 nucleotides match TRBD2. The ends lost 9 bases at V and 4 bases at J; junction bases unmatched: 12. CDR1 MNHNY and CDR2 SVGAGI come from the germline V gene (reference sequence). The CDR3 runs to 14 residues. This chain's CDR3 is CASGRKRDPYEQYF. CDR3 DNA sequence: TGTGCCAGTGGTCGCAAGCGGGACCCGTACGAGCAGTACTTC.

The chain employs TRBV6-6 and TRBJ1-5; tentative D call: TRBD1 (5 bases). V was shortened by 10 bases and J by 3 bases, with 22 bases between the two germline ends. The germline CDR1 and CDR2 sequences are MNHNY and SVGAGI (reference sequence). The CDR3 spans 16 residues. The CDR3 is CATKKSGFSDNQPQHF. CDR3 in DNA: TGTGCCACCAAAAAATCAGGGTTCTCGGACAATCAGCCCCAGCATTTT.

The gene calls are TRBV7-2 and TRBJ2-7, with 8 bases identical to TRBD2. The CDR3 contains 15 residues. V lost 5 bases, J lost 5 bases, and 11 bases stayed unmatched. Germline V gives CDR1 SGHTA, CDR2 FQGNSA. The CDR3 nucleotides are TGTGCCAGCAGCCGTGGGACTAGAATCTTCCACGAGCAGTACTTC. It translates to CASSRGTRIFHEQYF.

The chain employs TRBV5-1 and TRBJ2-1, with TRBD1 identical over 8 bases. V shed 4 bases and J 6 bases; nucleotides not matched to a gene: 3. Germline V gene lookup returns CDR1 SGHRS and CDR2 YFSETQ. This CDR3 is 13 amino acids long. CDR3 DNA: TGCGCCAGCAGCCCCGGACAGGGCAATGAGCAGTTCTTC. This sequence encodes CASSPGQGNEQFF.

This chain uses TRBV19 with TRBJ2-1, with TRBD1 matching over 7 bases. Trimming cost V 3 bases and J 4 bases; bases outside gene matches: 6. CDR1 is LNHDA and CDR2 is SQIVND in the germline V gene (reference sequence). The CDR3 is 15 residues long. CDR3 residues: CASSIQGQNYNEQFF. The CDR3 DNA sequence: TGTGCCAGTAGTATCCAGGGACAGAATTACAATGAGCAGTTCTTC.

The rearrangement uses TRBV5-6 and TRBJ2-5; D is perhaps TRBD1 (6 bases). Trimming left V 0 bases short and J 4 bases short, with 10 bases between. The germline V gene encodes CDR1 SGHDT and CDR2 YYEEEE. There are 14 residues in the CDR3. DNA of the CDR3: TGTGCCAGCAGCTTGGCCACAGGGAGAGAGACCCAGTACTTC. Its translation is CASSLATGRETQYF.

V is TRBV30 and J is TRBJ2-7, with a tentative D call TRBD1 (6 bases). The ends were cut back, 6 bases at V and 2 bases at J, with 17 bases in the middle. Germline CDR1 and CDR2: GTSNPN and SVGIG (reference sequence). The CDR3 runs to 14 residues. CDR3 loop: CACSIWTETYEQYF. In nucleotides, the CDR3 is TGTGCCTGTTCAATTTGGACAGAAACCTACGAGCAGTACTTC.

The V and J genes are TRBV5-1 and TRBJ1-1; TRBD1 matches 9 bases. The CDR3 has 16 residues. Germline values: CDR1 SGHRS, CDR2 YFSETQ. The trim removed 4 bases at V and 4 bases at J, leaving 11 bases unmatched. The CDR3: CASSTQGALGVTEAFF. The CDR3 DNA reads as TGCGCCAGCAGCACACAGGGGGCGCTTGGGGTCACTGAAGCTTTCTTT.

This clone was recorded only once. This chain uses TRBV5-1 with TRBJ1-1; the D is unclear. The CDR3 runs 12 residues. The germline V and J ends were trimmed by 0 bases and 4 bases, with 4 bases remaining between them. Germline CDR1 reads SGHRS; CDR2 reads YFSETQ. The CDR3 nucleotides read TGCGCCAGCAGCTTGGGTAGCACTGAAGCTTTCTTT. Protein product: CASSLGSTEAFF.

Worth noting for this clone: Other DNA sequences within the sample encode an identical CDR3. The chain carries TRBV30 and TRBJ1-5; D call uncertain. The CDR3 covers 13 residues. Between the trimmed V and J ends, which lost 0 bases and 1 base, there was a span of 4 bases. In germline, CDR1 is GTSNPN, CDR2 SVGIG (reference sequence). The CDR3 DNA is TGTGCCTGGAGTGTAGGCAGCAATCAGCCCCAGCATTTT. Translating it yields CAWSVGSNQPQHF.

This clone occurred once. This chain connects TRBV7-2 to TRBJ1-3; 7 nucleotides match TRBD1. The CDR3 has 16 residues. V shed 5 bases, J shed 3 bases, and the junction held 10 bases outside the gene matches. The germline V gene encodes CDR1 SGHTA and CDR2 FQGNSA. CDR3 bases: TGTGCCAGCAGCCTTAGAAATACAGGGGTTGGAAACACCATATATTTT. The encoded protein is CASSLRNTGVGNTIYF.

The CDR3 nucleotides read TGTGCCATCAGTCCGCCCGACAGGGGGAACGGCTACACCTTC. Its translation is CAISPPDRGNGYTF. V gene TRBV10-3 combines with J gene TRBJ1-2, with 9 bases identical to TRBD1. From germline, CDR1 is ENHRY and CDR2 SYGVKD. Germline trimming cut 5 bases from V and 8 bases from J; bases unmatched to any gene: 9. The CDR3 covers 14 residues.

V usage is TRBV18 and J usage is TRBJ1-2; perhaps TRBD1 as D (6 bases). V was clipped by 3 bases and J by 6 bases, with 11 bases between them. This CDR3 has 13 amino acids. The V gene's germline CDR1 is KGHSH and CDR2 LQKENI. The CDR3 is CASSPGGADGYTF. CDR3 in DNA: TGTGCCAGCTCACCGGGGGGCGCTGATGGCTACACCTTC.

In nucleotides, the CDR3 is TGTGCCAGCAGTGTTACGGGAGCGGGGGAGACCCAGTACTTC. Translation gives CASSVTGAGETQYF. The genes are TRBV25-1 and TRBJ2-5; 7 bases are a match to TRBD2. The CDR3 sequence is 14 residues long. Germline CDR1 and CDR2: MGHDK and SYGVNS. Germline trimming cut 4 bases from V and 5 bases from J; bases unmatched to any gene: 7.

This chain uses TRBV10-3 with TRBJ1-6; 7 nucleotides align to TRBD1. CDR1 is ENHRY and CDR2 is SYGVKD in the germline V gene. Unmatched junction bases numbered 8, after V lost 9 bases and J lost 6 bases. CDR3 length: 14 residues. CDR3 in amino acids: CAMHSTGLNSPLHF. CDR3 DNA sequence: TGTGCCATGCATTCGACAGGGCTTAATTCACCCCTCCACTTT.

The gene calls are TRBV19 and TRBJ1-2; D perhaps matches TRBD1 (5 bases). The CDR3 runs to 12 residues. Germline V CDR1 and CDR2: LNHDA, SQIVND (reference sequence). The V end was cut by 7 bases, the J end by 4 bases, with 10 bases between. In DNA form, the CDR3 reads TGTGCCAGTACCCTGGGGGTCTATGGCTACACCTTC. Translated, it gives CASTLGVYGYTF.

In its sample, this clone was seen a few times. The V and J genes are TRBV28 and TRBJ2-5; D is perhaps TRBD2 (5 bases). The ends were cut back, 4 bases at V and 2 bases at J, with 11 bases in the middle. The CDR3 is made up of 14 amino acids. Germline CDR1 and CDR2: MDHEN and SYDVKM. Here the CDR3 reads CASSSPGIQETQYF. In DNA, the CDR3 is TGTGCCAGCAGTTCCCCCGGGATACAAGAGACCCAGTACTTC.

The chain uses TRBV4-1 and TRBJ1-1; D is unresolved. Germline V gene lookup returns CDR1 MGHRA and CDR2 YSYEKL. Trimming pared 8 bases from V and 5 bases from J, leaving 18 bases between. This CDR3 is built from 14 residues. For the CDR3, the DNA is TGCGCCAGCCTCCACCCGGGTATTGGGACTGAAGCTTTCTTT. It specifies CASLHPGIGTEAFF.